This T cell receptor beta chain was captured in a study of cytomegalovirus exposure and HLA in healthy donors (dated by TCRdb to 2016 to 2017). Regarding the study in general: An earlier analysis of roughly 500 of the donors reported over 250 Gb of sequence data and 117 million unique TCR beta sequences obtained from some 200 million T cells. Along with the approximately 700-subject first cohort, a separate validation cohort of more than 90 different subjects was used. To predict cytomegalovirus infection status, the study combined high-throughput TCR immunosequencing, statistical association of individual TCRs with disease status, and machine learning. Approximately 300 gigabases of sequencing data and some 85 million unique TCR sequences were included in an early release covering about 700 HLA-typed donors. The aim of the study was to test whether cataloging public T cell receptors could identify signatures of past pathogen exposure. In a later genetic analysis, genome-wide SNP genotypes for about 60% of the 666 donors were used, and that subset was treated as a discovery cohort. Among about 360 genotyped donors of the cohort, an average of around 240,000 unique TCR beta nucleotide sequences were sequenced per donor, about a sixth of them non-productive. A later analysis re-examined previously published TCR beta repertoires from more than 600 donors and added high-resolution HLA genotyping to investigate patterns of TCR occurrence. The study used immunosequencing to profile the T cell repertoires of around 600 subjects and linked those repertoires to cytomegalovirus serostatus. To decide whether each TCR beta V gene segment behaved as functional or pseudogenic, an earlier analysis of some 540 of the donors relied on high-throughput TCR beta sequencing. Every discovery cohort repertoire had been produced on one sequencing platform. Donor age, sex, ethnicity and CMV serostatus were compiled together with the repertoire data. Class I and class II HLA loci were covered by the typing at four-digit resolution. Typing coverage differed by locus: A, B, C, DRB1 and DQB1 were typed in roughly 620-640 donors, DQA1 in 522, DPA1 in roughly 590, and DPB1 in 450 to 490. Of the approximately 400 genotyped donors, over 65% fell in the genetic ancestry cluster associated with self-reported Caucasian donors. The later analysis used no new phenotypic data to find candidate immune exposures, relying instead on TCR beta sequences and their occurrence across donors. Because of strong linkage in the cohort, five DR-DQ haplotypes were treated as single units for association and clustering. What the authors observed across the whole study: A cluster of highly shared sequence variants was judged likely to be a technical artifact of the sequencing pipeline. Across donors, most TCR sequences were observed very rarely, whereas some public TCRs were present in many individuals. According to a later genetic analysis, donors in an Asian-associated ancestry cluster had fewer N-insertions in productive TCRs than the roughly 670-donor mean. A later analysis associated 16,951 TCR beta sequences with specific HLA alleles at a false discovery rate of 0.05. Because counts were too low, about 18 rarely observed V segments, including chromosome 9 orphons, were left out of the earlier analysis of some 600 of the donors. In the study, 164 TCR beta chains were listed as associated with cytomegalovirus. In a later analysis, TCR association rates were found to vary across HLA loci, with the most associated TCRs seen for DRB1 alleles and the fewest for HLA-C alleles. Several of the top co-occurrence clusters appeared to be linked to parvovirus B19, influenza, CMV and Epstein-Barr virus, according to a later analysis. Correlated functional status among segregating V segments might be attributable to linkage disequilibrium, but an unknown experimental factor could not be ruled out. When HLA alleles, especially DR and DQ, strongly co-occurred, attributing TCR associations to individual alleles was difficult. Sequencing depth was assumed to be roughly uniform across donors in the presence/absence analyses, though that assumption may not hold. A further reported finding was that TCR beta sequences accurately predicted the HLA-A and HLA-B alleles for most subjects in the first cohort. A later analysis found that most CMV-associated TCR beta chains appeared HLA-restricted, with HLA associations seemingly driven largely by CMV exposure. V-gene and J-gene trimming of TCR beta chains was associated with a missense DCLRE1C variant in a later genetic analysis, and the association was replicated in an independent cohort. Some IMGT-functional V segments, including TRBV6-2 and TRBV6-3, could not be distinguished by the 87-base-pair reads and were therefore excluded. The cohort was sequenced for TCR beta chains only, and without alpha or paired-chain data the features that could be detected were limited. In an earlier analysis of more than 450 of the donors, most TCR beta V segments were observed in productive rearrangements about 87% or about 30% of the time, broadly matching IMGT annotations. Cytomegalovirus status was reported to be diagnosed by the classifier with high specificity and sensitivity in both the original and validation cohorts. HLA typing was unavailable for some donors at each locus, so association tests used only the typed subset. It was suggested by the authors that the approach could potentially be generalized to other disease states and immunological phenotypes. Three of the identified cytomegalovirus-associated TCR beta chains were confirmed in vitro to be specific for cytomegalovirus antigens. CMV serostatus was the only immune exposure information available for the cohort. A later analysis found that HLA-associated TCR beta chains were more clonally expanded and had lower generation probabilities than equally common non-associated chains.

With regard to this clone: Which antigen it targets is not known.

In total, over 600 healthy bone marrow donors made up the cohort. At the time of sampling, every cohort member was nominally healthy, though immune exposures that went unrecorded were likely present. The donor was CMV seronegative and was included in the group of about 400 seronegative cohort members. Every donor gave a peripheral blood sample, and the peripheral blood mononuclear cells from that sample were used for TCR beta sequencing. Genomic DNA extraction from the blood cell samples was performed with the Qiagen DNeasy Blood Extraction Kit. The library was produced with the immunoSEQ multiplex PCR assay. For the multiplex PCR, a mixture combining 60 forward primers for TCR Vbeta segments and 13 reverse primers for TCR Jbeta segments was used. Amplification of the CDR3 region of rearranged TCR beta genes was performed with a multiplex PCR assay on genomic DNA. On the Illumina HiSeq System, the amplified TCR beta libraries were sequenced as 87-base-pair reads. For the original study's pipeline: A later analysis tallied around 87 million unique TCR beta chains across the 700 or so repertoires, and approximately 11 million of those chains were shared by two or more donors. Raw reads were error-corrected and collapsed into unique sequences by a nearest-neighbor algorithm in which closely related sequences were merged to remove PCR and sequencing errors. Alignment of CDR3 sequences to IMGT reference sequences was used to assign V, D and J gene segments. For a sequence to be retained, a match of at least six nucleotides was required to both a V gene segment and a J gene segment. Rearrangements were called productive when the CDR3 lacked stop codons and stayed in frame with V and J; all others were non-productive. Following IMGT convention, CDR3 was defined as the stretch from the second conserved V-encoded cysteine up to the conserved J-encoded phenylalanine. Sequences without an unambiguous match to a single V gene segment were excluded from the earlier analysis of a few hundred of the donors. In an earlier analysis of a few hundred of the donors, V segments were called functional above 56.7% productive rearrangements and were called segregating when the between-donor standard deviation exceeded 5%. A statistical classification framework was built for diagnosing cytomegalovirus status from the catalog of TCR beta chain sequences. V and J gene assignment, in a later analysis, came from comparing TCR nucleotide sequences with IMGT/GENE-DB human TR gene sequences. In a later analysis, CDR3 sequences and most-parsimonious VDJ recombination scenarios were assigned using the TCRdist pipeline. In a later analysis, each TCR beta chain was defined by its CDR3 amino acid sequence together with its V-gene family, and reads lacking a unique V-gene family were excluded. In a later analysis, around 600 highly shared, low-generation-probability nucleotide sequences were removed to address suspected cross-contamination and a sequencing artifact. In a later analysis, a clonal expansion index for each public chain was calculated from normalized within-repertoire ranks of inferred template counts. A later analysis computed generation probabilities with a VDJ recombination model fitted to out-of-frame rearrangements, and checked the results against IGoR. A later analysis scored TCR-TCR, TCR-HLA and TCR-CMV co-occurrence with hypergeometric tests, applying a repertoire-size bias correction to TCR pairs. To estimate false discovery rates, a later analysis permuted the HLA or CMV assignments 20 times. In a later analysis, co-occurring TCRs were grouped using DBSCAN, with TCRdist sequence similarity added in when clustering inside HLA-allele-positive subsets. Repertoires with fewer than 30,000 or more than 120,000 public chains were left out of co-occurrence clustering, as were five repertoires with anomalous nucleotide sharing. Imported from immuneACCESS, the table was reduced by TCRdb to in-frame sequences with V and J called. These copies leave out some clones; in studies compared against another copy, an unresolved V gene accounts for under half, and the cause of the remainder is not known. The V and J calls and clone size were taken over from that table, and D and trimming were inferred from the DNA. The table of this sample itemizes 150,000 or so clones. The ten largest clones add up to around 1.5% of the sample.

CDR1 and CDR2, looked up from the germline V gene, are SGHTA and FQGNSA. V loses 4 bases of germline sequence and J loses 3 bases, and the interval between the two ends is 13 bases. There are 15 amino acids in the CDR3, from cysteine to phenylalanine inclusive. Just the 45-base CDR3 DNA is kept, in frame starting at base 1. The rearrangement combines TRBV7-2 with TRBJ2-1; TRBD2 is perhaps the D gene, given 6 matching bases. The clonotype comes from a woman in her forties or fifties in good health and CMV-seronegative. The sample taken for sequencing was PBMCs. The CDR3: CASSYPTTSYNEQFF. The sequenced DNA: TGTGCCAGCAGCTACCCCACGACTAGCTACAATGAGCAGTTCTTC.